Listed below are T cell receptor beta chains from one sample, sequenced in a study of T-cell reconstitution after alpha-beta-depleted transplantation in children. MiXCR, run by TCRdb on the PCR reads, gives a single entry per CDR3 protein. The sample lists 500,000 to 650,000 distinct CDR3 sequences, roughly 13% occurring once. Material: PBMCs, mostly from graft donor cells, obtained 360 days after TCRalphabeta/CD19-depleted stem cell transplant. Receptors originate from a male patient between 5 and 17 years old who had a stem cell transplant for acute myeloid leukemia, so the T cells may come from the graft donor. The CDR3 runs from the conserved cysteine through the conserved F or W. A D gene is named only where the DNA matches it firmly.

TRBV27	TRBJ2-7	NA	CASGAGRAYYEQYF
TRBV28	TRBJ1-1	NA	CASRTANTEAFF
TRBV18	TRBJ2-7	NA	CASSPENSGPTYEQYF
TRBV7-2	TRBJ1-1	NA	CASSLALGGTEAFF
TRBV28	TRBJ2-3	TRBD1	CASGTGYPDTQYF
TRBV20-1	TRBJ2-2	NA	CSARGAGVLSGELFF
TRBV10-3	TRBJ2-7	NA	CAISGGQGGVHEQYF
TRBV6-2/TRBV6-3	TRBJ1-3	NA	CASSYGGSSGNTIYF
TRBV28	TRBJ2-1	NA	CASSPSGRPGHLSYNEQFF
TRBV7-9	TRBJ2-5	NA	CASSLSATGLETQYF
TRBV11-3	TRBJ2-1	TRBD2	CASSLKGTRGGNEQFF
TRBV7-2	TRBJ2-2	TRBD2	CASSRRGGLGGELFF
TRBV12-3/TRBV12-4	TRBJ2-1	TRBD2	CASSSRAGGANEQFF
TRBV5-1	TRBJ2-7	NA	CASSPAAGYEQYF
TRBV5-1	TRBJ1-1	NA	CASTRRDLNTEAFF
TRBV7-2	TRBJ2-3	TRBD2	CASSLQLAGADTQYF
TRBV9	TRBJ1-1	NA	CASTLVLNTEAFF
TRBV6-2/TRBV6-3	TRBJ1-2	NA	CASRVAANYGYTF
TRBV4-3	TRBJ2-1	NA	CASSRPGLPRQFF
TRBV29-1	TRBJ2-1	NA	CSVETGIPNEQFF
TRBV12-3/TRBV12-4	TRBJ2-3	NA	CASSLVKGITDTQYF
TRBV15	TRBJ2-1	NA	CATSRDSGTFYNEQFF
TRBV28	TRBJ2-2	TRBD1	CASILGTGISGELFF
TRBV20-1	TRBJ2-7	NA	CSARDPAGSGYEQYF
TRBV10-3	TRBJ2-3	TRBD2	CATGGSSGTTITDTQYF
TRBV7-3	TRBJ2-5	TRBD2	CASSWSGSGTQYF
TRBV30	TRBJ2-7	TRBD1	CAWRVPGTGTYEQYF
TRBV29-1	TRBJ2-5	NA	CSVERTPQETQYF
TRBV15	TRBJ2-2	TRBD2	CATSRDPGREAGELFF
TRBV5-1	TRBJ2-1	NA	CASSWAPSSYNEQFF
TRBV10-3	TRBJ2-7	TRBD2	CATVEGLAGRVYF
TRBV5-1	TRBJ1-2	NA	CASSLGPLYGYTF
TRBV7-3	TRBJ2-1	NA	CASGAMLGRGKIEQFF
TRBV4-3	TRBJ2-1	TRBD2	CASSQGPLATSYNEQFF
TRBV5-5	TRBJ2-1	TRBD1	CASSYLGQASNEQFF
TRBV25-1	TRBJ2-1	NA	CASSGWGVEYNEQFF
TRBV12-3/TRBV12-4	TRBJ2-1	TRBD2	CASMVAGAGEQFF
TRBV7-9	TRBJ2-2	TRBD2	CGGGTGELFF
TRBV12-3/TRBV12-4	TRBJ2-5	NA	CASSTPGWETQYF
TRBV7-8	TRBJ2-7	NA	CASSLAAIGRIYEQYF
TRBV20-1	TRBJ1-5	NA	CSARDITGQSNQPQHF
TRBV29-1	TRBJ1-4	TRBD1	CSVDDREGTNEKLFF